The next 23 T cell receptor beta chains were all read from a single sample in a study of CD8 T cells in Susac syndrome (dated by TCRdb to the late 2010s). The library was obtained by the immunoSEQ multiplex PCR assay. RNA was extracted using the RNeasy kit, and roughly 0.5 to 1 ug of the RNA was reverse transcribed with random hexamers. In-frame beta chains were kept once TCRdb had trimmed the public reads at Q25 with fastp and called clones with MiXCR. Each CDR3 protein gets just one entry, which takes the most common genes and DNA from the rows behind it. Here the sample has 100,000 to 150,000 distinct CDR3 sequences; around 94% occur a single time. The ten top clones hold 0.2% to 0.25% of the sample. Sample: CD8+ T cells from PBMCs. These receptor sequences come from a human donor with Susac syndrome.

This clonotype was observed a handful of times. The V and J genes are TRBV7-8 and TRBJ1-5, with D hard to call. The CDR3 has 12 residues. Germline V lookup: CDR1 SGHVS, CDR2 FQNEAQ. The ends were cut back, 1 base at V and 9 bases at J, with 7 bases in the middle. This CDR3 reads CASSLVGRPQHF. The CDR3 DNA reads as TGTGCCAGCAGCTTAGTCGGGCGGCCCCAGCATTTT.

The V gene is TRBV3-1, the J gene TRBJ2-5; 7 bases fit TRBD1. Losses at the gene ends were 4 bases for V and 3 bases for J; bases not matched to a gene: 14. Germline V gene lookup returns CDR1 LGHDT and CDR2 YNNKEL (reference sequence). CDR3 size: 17 residues. CDR3 sequence reads: CASSPLDLTGQEETQYF. The CDR3 DNA reads TGTGCCAGCAGCCCGCTGGACTTGACAGGGCAGGAAGAGACCCAGTACTTC.

In DNA, the CDR3 is TGTGCCAGCAGTCCGACCCGACTAGCGGGGGGCGAGCAGTACTTC. Its translation is CASSPTRLAGGEQYF. The rearrangement joins TRBV27 to TRBJ2-7; 13 nucleotides match TRBD2. Per the germline V gene, CDR1 is MNHEY and CDR2 is SMNVEV (reference sequence). The CDR3 is 15 residues long. Trimming at V came to 5 bases and at J to 6 bases, leaving 7 bases not matched to a gene.

This rearrangement joins TRBV20-1 to TRBJ2-7; D is ambiguous. CDR3 size: 13 residues. Germline-derived CDR1 and CDR2 are DFQATT and SNEGSKA (reference sequence). V was cut by 0 bases and J by 2 bases, with 8 bases left in between. CDR3 DNA: TGCAGTGCTAGAGATTTAGTAGCCTACGAGCAGTACTTC. Protein product: CSARDLVAYEQYF.

V is TRBV4-2 and J is TRBJ2-2, with 9 bases that match TRBD2. The CDR3 consists of 17 residues. Germline lookup yields CDR1 LGHNA and CDR2 YNFKEQ. The ends lost 0 bases at V and 5 bases at J; junction bases unmatched: 7. This CDR3 is CASSQEGREGVTGELFF. CDR3 DNA sequence: TGTGCCAGCAGCCAAGAAGGGCGGGAGGGGGTTACCGGGGAGCTGTTTTTT.

This clonotype has only one observation. The chain carries TRBV15 and TRBJ2-1; no definite D call. Trimming removed 1 base at V and 8 bases at J, with 6 bases between. Germline V gives CDR1 LNHNV, CDR2 YYDKDF (reference sequence). The CDR3 spans 12 residues. CDR3 DNA sequence: TGTGCCACCAGCAGAGGTGGGCATGAGCAGTTCTTC. It codes for CATSRGGHEQFF.

This clonotype has only one observation. The CDR3 DNA reads as TGTGCCAGCACCCTCACAGGGGGCGGTAGCACTGAAGCTTTCTTT. This gives the protein CASTLTGGGSTEAFF. The chain has TRBV27 and TRBJ1-1, with 9 bases lining up with TRBD1. V dropped 7 bases and J dropped 4; count of bases not matched to a gene: 10. The CDR3 covers 15 residues. The germline gives CDR1 MNHEY, CDR2 SMNVEV (reference sequence).

This chain uses TRBV6-5 with TRBJ1-1; D not resolved. The germline V gene encodes CDR1 MNHEY and CDR2 SVGAGI. V was pared by 5 bases and J by 1 base, with 8 bases between. This CDR3 spans 13 amino acids. DNA of the CDR3: TGTGCCAGCAGTCTTGACGGGAACACTGAAGCTTTCTTT. Protein sequence: CASSLDGNTEAFF.

This sequence joins TRBV7-8 and TRBJ2-3, with 16 nucleotides matching TRBD2. V lost 5 bases and J lost 4; bases outside the gene matches: 6. CDR3 length: 17 residues. Germline V gives CDR1 SGHVS, CDR2 FQNEAQ. The CDR3 here is CASSQGLAGGFADTQYF. CDR3 nucleotide sequence: TGTGCCAGCAGCCAGGGACTAGCGGGGGGGTTCGCAGATACGCAGTATTTT.

The chain carries TRBV11-2 and TRBJ2-6; 12 bases fit TRBD2. V shed 1 base, J shed 0 bases, and the junction held 1 base outside the gene matches. This CDR3 comprises 18 residues. CDR1 is SGHAT, CDR2 FQNNGV, per germline. CDR3 protein: CASSLGTSGTSGANVLTF. For the CDR3, the DNA is TGTGCCAGCAGCTTAGGGACTAGCGGGACCTCTGGGGCCAACGTCCTGACTTTC. The whole variable domain, remainder taken from reference TRBV11-2 and TRBJ2-6, is EAGVAQSPRYKIIEKRQSVAFWCNPISGHATLYWYQQILGQGPKLLIQFQNNGVVDDSQLPKDRFSAERLKGVDSTLKIQPAKLEDSAVYLCASSLGTSGTSGANVLTFGAGSRLTVL.

V usage is TRBV30 and J usage is TRBJ2-7; D gene unclear. This CDR3 contains 13 residues. The germline V and J ends were trimmed by 0 bases and 0 bases, with 6 bases remaining between them. Germline CDR1 and CDR2: GTSNPN and SVGIG (reference sequence). The CDR3 loop is CAWSVGDSYEQYF. The CDR3 DNA reads TGTGCCTGGAGTGTTGGGGACTCCTACGAGCAGTACTTC.

The gene calls are TRBV30 and TRBJ1-2; D is possibly TRBD1 (5 bases). The V end lost 0 bases, the J end lost 4 bases, and 9 bases lay between the germline ends. This CDR3 has 13 amino acids. Germline CDR1 GTSNPN, CDR2 SVGIG (reference sequence). The CDR3 here is CAWSVGAGYGYTF. The CDR3 DNA sequence: TGTGCCTGGAGTGTCGGGGCAGGCTATGGCTACACCTTC.

The chain joins TRBV29-1 to TRBJ2-3, with TRBD2 matching over 9 bases. In germline, CDR1 is SQVTM, CDR2 ANQGSEA. J gave up 4 bases and V 6 bases, and 14 bases lay outside the gene matches. The CDR3 loop spans 16 amino acids. The CDR3 reads CSVRGGLAGPADTQYF. Here the CDR3 DNA reads TGCAGCGTCCGAGGGGGCCTAGCGGGACCCGCAGATACGCAGTATTTT.

The chain couples TRBV6-2 or TRBV6-3 to TRBJ2-6; 7 nucleotides line up with TRBD1. This CDR3 contains 15 residues. Germline-derived CDR1 and CDR2 are MNHEY and SVGEGT. Trimming took 5 bases from V and 2 from J; bases not matched to a gene: 3. The CDR3 DNA follows: TGTGCCAGCAGTATGCAGGGGGCTGGGGCCAACGTCCTGACTTTC. This codes for CASSMQGAGANVLTF.

About this clonotype itself: A junction boundary mismatches the germline segment, possibly from a read error. The gene calls are TRBV5-6 and TRBJ2-2; D might be TRBD1 or TRBD2, each matching 5 bases. This CDR3 spans 13 amino acids. Germline V gene sequence: CDR1 SGHDT, CDR2 YYEEEE. The CDR3 protein is CASSLGTGGELFF. CDR3 nucleotides: TGTGCCAGCAGTTTGGGGACCGGCGGGGAGCTGTTTTTT.

The chain joins TRBV14 to TRBJ1-1; D gene uncertain. The ends were cut back, 2 bases at V and 9 bases at J, with 13 bases in the middle. Germline V gene data show CDR1 as SGHDN and CDR2 as FVKESK. The length of the CDR3 is 13 residues. CDR3 loop: CASSQLIEVQAFF. The DNA of the CDR3 is TGTGCCAGCAGCCAACTTATTGAGGTCCAAGCTTTCTTT.

This sequence joins TRBV2 and TRBJ2-2; perhaps TRBD1 as D (5 bases). This CDR3 comprises 12 residues. Trimming took 8 bases from V and 6 from J, leaving 10 bases between them. Germline CDR1 and CDR2: SNHLY and FYNNEI. The CDR3 DNA reads TGTGCCAGCGAAAGGGGCCCCGGGGAGCTGTTTTTT. Protein product: CASERGPGELFF.

The chain is built from TRBV6-4 and TRBJ2-3, with unresolved D. Trimming pared 3 bases from V and 2 bases from J, leaving 12 bases between. The CDR3 covers 15 residues. In germline, CDR1 is MRHNA, CDR2 SNTAGT. The CDR3 sequence: CASSDGADHTDTQYF. CDR3 nucleotides: TGTGCCAGCAGTGATGGTGCGGACCACACAGATACGCAGTATTTT.

In its sample, this clonotype was seen once. V and J are TRBV27 and TRBJ2-4; D is unclear. CDR3 length: 13 amino acids. Germline values: CDR1 MNHEY, CDR2 SMNVEV (reference sequence). V lost 3 bases to trimming and J lost 3 bases, with 6 bases between them. CDR3 coding DNA: TGTGCCAGCAGTTTGGGTGGCAAAAACATTCAGTACTTC. Translation: CASSLGGKNIQYF.

The chain has TRBV13 and TRBJ2-1; 7 positions match TRBD2. CDR1 and CDR2 (germline): PRHDT, FYEKMQ (reference sequence). V lost 1 base to trimming and J lost 9 bases; unmatched junction nucleotides: 6. This CDR3 is 14 amino acids long. For the CDR3, the DNA is TGTGCCAGCAGCTTAGAGGGCGGGAGTCCTGAGCAGTTCTTC. Its protein product is CASSLEGGSPEQFF.

This clonotype was seen a single time. The rearrangement links TRBV4-3 to TRBJ2-1, with a weak D call TRBD2 (5 bases). The CDR3 extends over 13 amino acids. V was cut by 1 base and J by 9 bases, with 10 bases left in between. Germline V lookup: CDR1 LGHNA, CDR2 YSLEER. The CDR3 bases are TGCGCCAGCAGCCAAGCCGAGGGTGGTGAGCAGTTCTTC. It translates to CASSQAEGGEQFF.

The rearrangement links TRBV4-3 to TRBJ2-2; the D gene is possibly TRBD1 (6 bases). CDR3 size: 15 residues. V lost 3 bases and J 1 base, leaving 9 bases between the germline ends. CDR1 is LGHNA, CDR2 YSLEER, per germline. The CDR3 loop is CASSQSGQNTGELFF. As DNA, the CDR3 is TGCGCCAGCAGCCAGTCGGGACAGAACACCGGGGAGCTGTTTTTT.

This sequence joins TRBV30 and TRBJ1-1; D might be TRBD1 (5 bases). The CDR3 has 14 amino acids. V shed 5 bases and J shed 0 bases, with 13 bases lying between them. The germline gives CDR1 GTSNPN, CDR2 SVGIG (reference sequence). The CDR3 reads CAWVGTLMNTEAFF. The CDR3 DNA reads TGTGCCTGGGTGGGGACCTTGATGAACACTGAAGCTTTCTTT.